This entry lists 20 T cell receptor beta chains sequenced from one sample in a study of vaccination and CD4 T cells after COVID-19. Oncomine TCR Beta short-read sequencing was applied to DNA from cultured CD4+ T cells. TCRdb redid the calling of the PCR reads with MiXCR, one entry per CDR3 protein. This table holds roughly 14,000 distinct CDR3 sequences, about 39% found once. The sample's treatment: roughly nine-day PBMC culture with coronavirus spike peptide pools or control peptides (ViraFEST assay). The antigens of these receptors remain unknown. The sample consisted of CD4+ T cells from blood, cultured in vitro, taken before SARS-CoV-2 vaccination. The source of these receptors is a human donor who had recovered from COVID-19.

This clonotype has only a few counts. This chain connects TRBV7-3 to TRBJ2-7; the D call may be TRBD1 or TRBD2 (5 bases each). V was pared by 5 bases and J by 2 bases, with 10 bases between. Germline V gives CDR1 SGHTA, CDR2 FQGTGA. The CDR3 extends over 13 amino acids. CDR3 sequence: CASSPGSTYEQYF. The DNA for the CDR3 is TGTGCCAGCAGCCCAGGGAGTACCTACGAGCAGTACTTC.

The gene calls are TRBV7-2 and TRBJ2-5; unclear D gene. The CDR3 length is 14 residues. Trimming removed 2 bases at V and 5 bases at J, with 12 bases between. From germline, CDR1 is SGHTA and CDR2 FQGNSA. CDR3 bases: TGTGCCAGCAGCTTACGATCAGGATGGGAGACCCAGTACTTC. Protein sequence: CASSLRSGWETQYF.

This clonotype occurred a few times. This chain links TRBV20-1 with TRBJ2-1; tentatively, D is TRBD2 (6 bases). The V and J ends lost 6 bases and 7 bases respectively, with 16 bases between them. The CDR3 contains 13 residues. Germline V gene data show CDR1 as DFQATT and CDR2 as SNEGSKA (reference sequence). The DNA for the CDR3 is TGCAGTGCGGTAGCGGCTTTGAGGAATGAGCAGTTCTTC. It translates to CSAVAALRNEQFF.

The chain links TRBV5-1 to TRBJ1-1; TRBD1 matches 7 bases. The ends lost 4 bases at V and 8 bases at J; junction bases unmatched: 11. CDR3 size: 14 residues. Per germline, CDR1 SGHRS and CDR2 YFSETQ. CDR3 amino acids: CASSQPGGGGEAFF. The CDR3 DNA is TGCGCCAGCAGCCAACCCGGAGGAGGGGGCGAAGCTTTCTTT.

DNA for the CDR3: TGTGCCAGCAGTTTACTGCGTGGGACCAGCGAGTTCTTC. Amino acid sequence: CASSLLRGTSEFF. V is TRBV6-5 and J is TRBJ2-1, with D perhaps assigned TRBD1 or TRBD2 (5 bases each). The CDR3 runs 13 residues. The germline V and J ends were trimmed by 4 bases and 14 bases, with 18 bases remaining between them. Germline V gene sequence: CDR1 MNHEY, CDR2 SVGAGI.

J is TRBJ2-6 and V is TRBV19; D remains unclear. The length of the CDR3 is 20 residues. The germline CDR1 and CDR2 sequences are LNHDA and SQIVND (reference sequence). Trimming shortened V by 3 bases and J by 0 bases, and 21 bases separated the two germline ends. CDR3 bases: TGTGCCAGTAGTATTAGGTCCATAGGACCCTCGAGCTCTGGGGCCAACGTCCTGACTTTC. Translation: CASSIRSIGPSSSGANVLTF. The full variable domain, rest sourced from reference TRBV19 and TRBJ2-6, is DGGITQSPKYLFRKEGQNVTLSCEQNLNHDAMYWYRQDPGQGLRLIYYSQIVNDFQKGDIAEGYSVSREKKESFPLTVTSAQKNPTAFYLCASSIRSIGPSSSGANVLTFGAGSRLTVL.

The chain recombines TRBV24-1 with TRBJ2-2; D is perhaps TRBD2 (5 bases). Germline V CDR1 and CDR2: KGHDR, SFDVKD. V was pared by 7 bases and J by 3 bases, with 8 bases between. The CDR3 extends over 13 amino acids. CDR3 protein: CATRWGDTGELFF. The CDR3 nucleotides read TGTGCCACCAGGTGGGGAGACACCGGGGAGCTGTTTTTT.

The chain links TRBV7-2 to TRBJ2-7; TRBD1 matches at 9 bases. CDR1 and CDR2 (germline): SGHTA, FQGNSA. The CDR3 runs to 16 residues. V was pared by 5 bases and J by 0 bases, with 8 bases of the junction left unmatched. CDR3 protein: CASSTGQGTGSYEQYF. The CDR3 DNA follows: TGTGCCAGCAGCACCGGACAGGGGACGGGCTCCTACGAGCAGTACTTC. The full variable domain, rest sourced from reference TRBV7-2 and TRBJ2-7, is GAGVSQSPSNKVTEKGKDVELRCDPISGHTALYWYRQSLGQGLEFLIYFQGNSAPDKSGLPSDRFSAERTGGSVSTLTIQRTQQEDSAVYLCASSTGQGTGSYEQYFGPGTRLTVT.

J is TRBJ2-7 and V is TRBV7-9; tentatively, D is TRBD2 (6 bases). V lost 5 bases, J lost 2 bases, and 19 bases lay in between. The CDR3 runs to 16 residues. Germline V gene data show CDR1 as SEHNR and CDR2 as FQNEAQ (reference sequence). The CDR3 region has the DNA TGTGCCAGCAGCGTACAATTAGCGGATAGGGCCTACGAGCAGTACTTC. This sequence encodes CASSVQLADRAYEQYF. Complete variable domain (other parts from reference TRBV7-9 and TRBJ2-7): DTGVSQNPRHKITKRGQNVTFRCDPISEHNRLYWYRQTLGQGPEFLTYFQNEAQLEKSRLLSDRFSAERPKGSFSTLEIQRTEQGDSAMYLCASSVQLADRAYEQYFGPGTRLTVT.

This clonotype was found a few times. CDR3 region: CASSWVDYTF. DNA of the CDR3: TGTGCCAGCAGTTGGGTGGACTACACCTTC. The rearrangement links TRBV6-5 to TRBJ1-2; D remains unclear. With 4 bases removed from V and 10 bases from J, the gap between germline ends came to 7 bases. CDR1 and CDR2 (germline): MNHEY, SVGAGI. The CDR3 loop spans 10 amino acids.

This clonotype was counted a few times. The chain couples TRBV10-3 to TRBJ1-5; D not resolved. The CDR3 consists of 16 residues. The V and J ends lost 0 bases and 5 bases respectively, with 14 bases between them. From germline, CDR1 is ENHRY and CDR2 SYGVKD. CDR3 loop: CAISESGSEGDQPQHF. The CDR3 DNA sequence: TGTGCCATCAGTGAGTCTGGCAGCGAGGGTGATCAGCCCCAGCATTTT.

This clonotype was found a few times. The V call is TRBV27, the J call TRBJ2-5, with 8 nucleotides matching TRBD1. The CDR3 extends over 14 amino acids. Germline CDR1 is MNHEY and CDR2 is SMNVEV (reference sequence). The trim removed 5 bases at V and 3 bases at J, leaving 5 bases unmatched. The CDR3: CASSPRQGKETQYF. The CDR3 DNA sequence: TGTGCCAGCAGTCCCCGACAGGGGAAAGAGACCCAGTACTTC.

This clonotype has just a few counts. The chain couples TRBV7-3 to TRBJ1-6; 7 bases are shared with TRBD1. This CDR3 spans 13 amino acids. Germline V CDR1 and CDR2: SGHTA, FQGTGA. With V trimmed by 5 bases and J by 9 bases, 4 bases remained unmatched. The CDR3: CASSAYRGSPLHF. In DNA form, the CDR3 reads TGTGCCAGCAGCGCCTACAGGGGTTCACCCCTCCACTTT.

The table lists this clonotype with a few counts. The CDR3 bases are TGTGCCAGCAGCAGAGGAGGTGCGGATACGCAGTATTTT. It specifies CASSRGGADTQYF. The genes are TRBV21-1 and TRBJ2-3; no DNA check was done on the table's D call, TRBD2. TRBV21-1 is assigned pseudogene status. The length of the CDR3 is 13 residues.

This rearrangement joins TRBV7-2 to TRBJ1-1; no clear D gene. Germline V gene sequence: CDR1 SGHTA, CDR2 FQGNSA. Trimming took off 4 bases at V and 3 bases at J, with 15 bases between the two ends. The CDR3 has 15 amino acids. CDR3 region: CASSSLEGGYTEAFF. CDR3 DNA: TGTGCCAGCAGCTCCTTGGAAGGTGGATACACTGAAGCTTTCTTT.

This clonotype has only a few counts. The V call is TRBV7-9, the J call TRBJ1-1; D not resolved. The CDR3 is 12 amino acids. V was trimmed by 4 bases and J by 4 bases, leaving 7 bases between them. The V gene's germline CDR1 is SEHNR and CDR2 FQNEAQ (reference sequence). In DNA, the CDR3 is TGTGCCAGCAGCTCTCGGGGCACTGAAGCTTTCTTT. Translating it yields CASSSRGTEAFF. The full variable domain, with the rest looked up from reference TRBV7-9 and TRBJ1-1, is DTGVSQNPRHKITKRGQNVTFRCDPISEHNRLYWYRQTLGQGPEFLTYFQNEAQLEKSRLLSDRFSAERPKGSFSTLEIQRTEQGDSAMYLCASSSRGTEAFFGQGTRLTVV.

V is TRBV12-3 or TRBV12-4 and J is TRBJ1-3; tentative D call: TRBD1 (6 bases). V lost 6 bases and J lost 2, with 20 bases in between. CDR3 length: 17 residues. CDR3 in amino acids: CASSPRGAAGTGNTIYF. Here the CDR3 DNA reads TGTGCCAGCAGCCCAAGGGGGGCCGCAGGGACTGGAAACACCATATATTTT.

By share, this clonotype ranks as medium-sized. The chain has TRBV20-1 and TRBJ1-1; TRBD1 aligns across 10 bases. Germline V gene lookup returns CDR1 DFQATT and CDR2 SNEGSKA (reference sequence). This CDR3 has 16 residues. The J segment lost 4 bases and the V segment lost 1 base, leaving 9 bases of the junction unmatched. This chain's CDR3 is CSARGQGDRGRTEAFF. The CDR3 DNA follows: TGCAGTGCTAGAGGCCAGGGGGACAGGGGACGCACTGAAGCTTTCTTT.

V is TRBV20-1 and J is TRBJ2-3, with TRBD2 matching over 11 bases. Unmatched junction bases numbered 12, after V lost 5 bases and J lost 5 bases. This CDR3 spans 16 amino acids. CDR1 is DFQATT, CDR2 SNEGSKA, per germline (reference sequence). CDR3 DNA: TGCAGTGCTGAGTTCAGACTAGCGGGGAAAGTAGATACGCAGTATTTT. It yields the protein CSAEFRLAGKVDTQYF.

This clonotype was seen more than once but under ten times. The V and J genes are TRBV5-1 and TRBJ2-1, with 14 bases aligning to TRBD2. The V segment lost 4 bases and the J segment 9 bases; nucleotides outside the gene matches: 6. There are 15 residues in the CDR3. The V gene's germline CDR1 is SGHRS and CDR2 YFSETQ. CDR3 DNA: TGCGCCAGCAGCCCGGGACTAGCGGGAGTCGGTGAGCAGTTCTTC. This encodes CASSPGLAGVGEQFF.